These T cell receptor beta chains were read from a single sample in a study of spatial heterogeneity in lung cancer. TCRdb re-called the 5' RACE reads with MiXCR, one entry per CDR3 protein. The data hold more than 9,500 distinct CDR3 sequences, with 23% observed a single time. This specimen was PBMCs, taken at follow-up. These receptors all come from a female donor with early-stage non-small cell lung cancer. Each CDR3 is given with its conserved first and last residue. A D gene is named only where the DNA matches it firmly. Rows may omit the clone size; those that give it use once, few, many or a size class.

J	V	D	size	DNA	CDR3
TRBJ2-4	TRBV20-1	TRBD2	.	TGCAGTGAGGCGGGAGAAGGGGACATTCAGTACTTC	CSEAGEGDIQYF
TRBJ2-3	TRBV6-6	.	.	TGTGCCAGCAGTTACAACCGGGGCTCCACAGATACGCAGTATTTT	CASSYNRGSTDTQYF
TRBJ1-6	TRBV25-1	TRBD1	.	TGTGCCAGTAGAAGGACAGGGACTCAGGCCCTCCACTTT	CASRRTGTQALHF
TRBJ2-1	TRBV7-9	TRBD1	few	TGTGCCAGCAGCCCCTACAGGGGGCCCTCCTACAATGAGCAGTTCTTC	CASSPYRGPSYNEQFF
TRBJ2-2	TRBV11-2	.	few	TGTGCCAGCCTTCGGGTCCGGAACACCGGGGAGCTGTTTTTT	CASLRVRNTGELFF
TRBJ2-7	TRBV7-8	.	.	TGTGCCAGCAGCTTAGCCGAACCCGGGCGAGGCCTCTCCTACGAGCAGTACTTC	CASSLAEPGRGLSYEQYF
TRBJ1-1	TRBV28	.	medium-sized	TGTGCCAGCAGTTTCCCGCCTCAGGGGAACACTGAAGCTTTCTTT	CASSFPPQGNTEAFF
TRBJ1-2	TRBV27	TRBD1	medium-sized	TGTGCCAGCAAACCGGATTGGGACAGGGGGCTCGGCTACACCTTC	CASKPDWDRGLGYTF
TRBJ1-4	TRBV7-6	.	few	TGTGCCAGCAGCTTAACGCGGAATGAAAAACTGTTTTTT	CASSLTRNEKLFF
TRBJ2-2	TRBV20-1	.	.	TGCAGTGCCCCCGACATGGTTCGGACCGGGGAGCTGTTTTTT	CSAPDMVRTGELFF
TRBJ1-2	TRBV28	.	.	TGTGCCAGCAGGCTCTGGGGTGGCTACACCTTC	CASRLWGGYTF
TRBJ2-1	TRBV11-2	.	.	TGTGCCAGCAGCTTACGGAATGAGCAGTTCTTC	CASSLRNEQFF
TRBJ2-3	TRBV9	.	.	TGTGCCAGCAGCGTAGGAAGGGGGAGATCAACAGATACGCAGTATTTT	CASSVGRGRSTDTQYF
TRBJ1-2	TRBV11-2	.	few	TGTGCCAGCGGTATGGTTAACTATGGCTACACCTTC	CASGMVNYGYTF
TRBJ2-1	TRBV6-2/TRBV6-3	.	.	TGTGCCAGCACTAGCCCCTACAATGAGCAGTTCTTC	CASTSPYNEQFF
TRBJ2-1	TRBV20-1	TRBD2	few	TGCAGTGCTGTAGCGGGAGGGACAATAAGGGAGCAGTTCTTC	CSAVAGGTIREQFF
TRBJ2-7	TRBV5-5	TRBD2	few	TGTGCCAGCAGCTTGGTGTGGGGACTAGCGGGAGCCCCCGACGAGCAGTACTTC	CASSLVWGLAGAPDEQYF
TRBJ2-3	TRBV7-2	.	.	TGTGCCAGCAGCTCATGGGCGGGGAGCGCAGATACGCAGTATTTT	CASSSWAGSADTQYF
TRBJ2-1	TRBV5-1	TRBD2	few	TGCGCCAGCAGCTTGGGGGACTACTCCTACAATGAGCAGTTCTTC	CASSLGDYSYNEQFF
TRBJ2-1	TRBV7-2	.	.	TGTGCCAGCAGCTTACGGTCACCCCCGTACAATGAGCAGTTCTTC	CASSLRSPPYNEQFF
TRBJ2-7	TRBV20-1	TRBD2	once	TGCAGTGCTACTAAGGCGGGAGCCCCCTCCTACGAGCAGTACTTC	CSATKAGAPSYEQYF
TRBJ2-1	TRBV7-3	TRBD1	.	TGTGCCAGCAGCATAAACAGGGGACCATACAATGAGCAGTTCTTC	CASSINRGPYNEQFF
TRBJ2-1	TRBV6-4	TRBD2	.	TGTGCCAGCAGCCCTTCTAGCGGGAGTGGCAATGAGCAGTTCTTC	CASSPSSGSGNEQFF
TRBJ2-7	TRBV4-1	.	.	TGCGCCAGCAGCCAAGCAGAGGGAGCCTACGAGCAGTACTTC	CASSQAEGAYEQYF
TRBJ2-2	TRBV2	TRBD1	few	TGTGCCACCAACAGGGGAAGGAACACCGGGGAGCTGTTTTTT	CATNRGRNTGELFF
TRBJ2-3	TRBV28	.	.	TGTGCCAGCAGCAACCCCGTGGGGAGCGGTAGCACAGATACGCAGTATTTT	CASSNPVGSGSTDTQYF
TRBJ2-2	TRBV12-3/TRBV12-4	.	few	TGTGCCAGCAGTTTAGGGAACACCGGGGAGCTGTTTTTT	CASSLGNTGELFF
TRBJ2-7	TRBV7-2	.	medium-sized	TGTGCCAGCAGCCTATACCTTGGGGAGCAGTACTTC	CASSLYLGEQYF
TRBJ2-3	TRBV29-1	TRBD2	.	TGCAGCGTCGCGGATAGCGGGAGATACACAGATACGCAGTATTTT	CSVADSGRYTDTQYF
TRBJ2-1	TRBV4-2	TRBD2	few	TGTGCCAGCAGCCAAGACTTAGCGGGAGAAAGAAATGAGCAGTTCTTC	CASSQDLAGERNEQFF
TRBJ2-7	TRBV7-2	TRBD2	.	TGTGCCAGCAGCTTAGGCCCTGGGAGCGGGACTCTGCAGTACTTC	CASSLGPGSGTLQYF
TRBJ1-1	TRBV7-9	.	medium-sized	TGTGCCAGCAGCTTACTCGGGCCAGCGAACACTGAAGCTTTCTTT	CASSLLGPANTEAFF
TRBJ2-3	TRBV4-1	TRBD2	.	TGCGCCAGCAGCCAGTGGGTCCCCAGCGGGAGGACCCAAGATACGCAGTATTTT	CASSQWVPSGRTQDTQYF
TRBJ1-5	TRBV29-1	.	.	TGCAGCGTTGGCCGGGGGGACAATCAGCCCCAGCATTTT	CSVGRGDNQPQHF
TRBJ2-1	TRBV7-9	.	few	TGTGCCAGCAGCTTAGCGGGAGCGAGGTACAATGAGCAGTTCTTC	CASSLAGARYNEQFF
TRBJ1-2	TRBV7-2	.	.	TGTGCCAGCAGCTTAGTCCCGGAGGAGGGCTACACCTTC	CASSLVPEEGYTF
TRBJ1-2	TRBV5-4	.	few	TGTGCCAGCAGTTTTACAGGGAACTATGGCTACACCTTC	CASSFTGNYGYTF
TRBJ1-2	TRBV3-1	.	.	TGTGCCAGCAGCCAAGGATCGAGCAGGGACTATGACTACACCTTC	CASSQGSSRDYDYTF
TRBJ2-1	TRBV5-1	.	.	TGCGCCAGCAGCCTCGGGATTGACAATGAGCAGTTCTTC	CASSLGIDNEQFF
TRBJ2-5	TRBV7-2	.	.	TGTGCCAGCAGCCCCCCGGTCGGCCTTAAGACTCAGTACTTC	CASSPPVGLKTQYF